This T cell receptor (gamma chain) was captured in a study of intestinal T cells in coeliac disease (dated by TCRdb to 2018 to 2020). Some background on the complete study: In the TRG cohort, coeliac patients were much younger than controls, with a mean age of 16.0 years compared with about 55 years. Duodenal biopsies from roughly 11 coeliac disease patients and roughly 11 non-coeliac controls were included in the TCR-delta (TRD) cohort. Duodenal biopsies from approximately 30 coeliac disease patients and fewer than 25 non-coeliac controls made up a second, larger TCR-gamma (TRG) cohort.

About this clone: It has no known antigen specificity. Mismatch with germline at one junction end may stem from a read error.

The full study reports these points: Clustering based on TRG put 51 of 54 biopsies (about 94%) in the right class, and the reported leave-one-out accuracy was 87%. A significant age difference was observed between coeliac and control groups, although significant classification was not yielded by an age-split analysis. FFPE-derived DNA was found to be relatively degraded, and loss of a proportion of TCR sequences in each sample was likely caused by this degradation. In training, clustering based on TRD kmers put every one of the 22 biopsies in the right class, and the leave-one-out accuracy was reported as 91%. Repeated CDR3 amino acid sequences could not be distinguished from PCR duplicates in the analysis.

Genomic DNA was extracted with the QIAamp DNA FFPE tissue kit from ten 5-um FFPE scrolls per case. To test whether coeliac disease can be classified from the TCR repertoire, the study used fully anonymised formalin-fixed paraffin-embedded duodenal biopsies that were not needed for diagnosis. CDR1 and CDR2 are read off the germline V gene (reference sequence) as GITISATS and ISYDGTV. There are 17 amino acids in the CDR3, from cysteine to phenylalanine inclusive. Just CDR3 DNA is preserved here, 51 bases in frame from base 1. Preparation of the library involved multiplex PCR. Sequenced on an Ion Torrent PGM. TRG repertoires were amplified from 150 to 250 ng of biopsy DNA with the LymphoTrack kit, in which Illumina adapters are carried by the primers. TRG amplicons were cleaned up with AMPure XP beads, measured on a 2100 Bioanalyzer, and combined in equimolar amounts. Sequencing of TRG libraries was performed on an Ion PGM instrument. The authors' pipeline ran thus. FastX discarded any read in which over 10% of nucleotides had a quality score below the third quartile for that patient. Reads were aligned with IMGT/HighV-QUEST to assign V, D and J genes, identify CDR3 regions and assess functionality. Sequences were converted to amino acids, and every sequence predicted to be non-functional was removed. CDR3s were broken into kmers both with and without positional annotation, kmer frequencies were analysed by PCA, and samples were clustered using each of the 1023 combinations of PCs 1-10. Leave-one-out cross-validation was used to validate the classification, with parameters re-optimised on the remaining samples in each round. Shannon diversity was calculated with the vegan R package from repeated random subsamples, each the size of the lowest read count. TCRdb called clones afresh from the public reads with CATT; identical DNA rows were later merged. TCRdb assigned the V and J calls; the authors' analysis was not used. The table for this sample lists under 750 gamma-chain clones; less than 60% of them were counted only once. The ten largest clones add up to 20% to 30% of the sample.

The sequence was obtained from a human donor with celiac disease. Sequencing was performed on a duodenal biopsy. The V and J genes are TRGV9 and TRGJP. The nucleotide sequence is given as TGTGCCTTGTGGGAGGCCATGCAAGTGTTGGGCAAAAAAATCAAGGTATTT. Its translation is CALWEAMQVLGKKIKVF.